Listed below are T cell receptor beta chains from one sample, sequenced in a study of blood T cell repertoires in COVID-19. Here immunoSEQ multiplex PCR was the method, and the copy in TCRdb shows in-frame clones only, minus some. Here the sample spans hundreds of thousands of clones, around 86% being singletons. Sample: peripheral blood. Receptors originate from a woman aged 60 to 75 who had recovered from COVID-19. CDR3s include the opening cysteine and the closing phenylalanine or tryptophan. The D gene is left open where the match is weak. Clone sizes are given selectively: once, few, many, or a class where the clone is expanded.

CDR3 DNA	CDR3 protein	D gene	CDR3 length	clone size	V gene	J gene
TGTGCCACCAGCAGAGACACTATAACCTATGGCTACACCTTC	CATSRDTITYGYTF	NA	14	NA	TRBV15	TRBJ1-2
TGTGCCAGCAGCTTAGGAGGGGGCTGGGGTCAGCCCCAGCATTTT	CASSLGGGWGQPQHF	TRBD1	15	NA	TRBV7-2	TRBJ1-5
TGCGCCAGCAGCCCGGATCGGGGACAGGGACAAGGGACCCAGTACTTC	CASSPDRGQGQGTQYF	TRBD1	16	NA	TRBV5-1	TRBJ2-5
TGTGCCAGCAGCCCCGACCTAACAGAATTCAATCAGCCCCAGCATTTT	CASSPDLTEFNQPQHF	NA	16	NA	TRBV14	TRBJ1-5
TGTGCCAGCAGTTTAGCGGCACAGGGTGGAAGTTCACCCCTCCACTTT	CASSLAAQGGSSPLHF	NA	16	NA	TRBV28	TRBJ1-6
TGTGCCAGCAGCGTATTGCCAGGGGGTCCGAACACTGAAGCTTTCTTT	CASSVLPGGPNTEAFF	TRBD1	16	NA	TRBV9	TRBJ1-1
TGCAGCGTTGAATTTACTGCGAATTCACCCCTCCACTTT	CSVEFTANSPLHF	NA	13	NA	TRBV29-1	TRBJ1-6
TGTGCCAGCAGCCGCTCAGGGGGCTATAATTCACCCCTCCACTTT	CASSRSGGYNSPLHF	TRBD1	15	NA	TRBV3-1/TRBV3-2	TRBJ1-6
TGTGCCAGCACCTGGGGCAACTACAATGAGCAGTTCTTC	CASTWGNYNEQFF	NA	13	NA	TRBV11-2	TRBJ2-1
TGTGCCAGCAGCCCTAGAATCAATCAGCCCCAGCATTTT	CASSPRINQPQHF	NA	13	few	TRBV5-8	TRBJ1-5
TGTGCCAGTAGTTCCGGACAGAACCTATTGATCGGCTACACCTTC	CASSSGQNLLIGYTF	NA	15	NA	TRBV19	TRBJ1-2
TGTGCCAGCAGTGAAGAGGGGGCAGCTTTCTTT	CASSEEGAAFF	TRBD1	11	NA	TRBV6-1	TRBJ1-1
TGTGCCAGCAGCCCCGGGACAGCGAACTCCTACGAGCAGTACTTC	CASSPGTANSYEQYF	TRBD1	15	NA	TRBV7-8	TRBJ2-7
TGCGCCAGCAGCCCGCAGGGACTAGCGGAATTCCAAGAGACCCAGTACTTC	CASSPQGLAEFQETQYF	TRBD2	17	NA	TRBV5-1	TRBJ2-5
TGTGCCAGCAGTGCGACTAGCGGGGGGACCGGGGAGCTGTTTTTT	CASSATSGGTGELFF	TRBD2	15	few	TRBV2	TRBJ2-2
TGTGCCAGCAGTTTACGCCCAGGGCAGGGGGGTGGCTACACCTTC	CASSLRPGQGGGYTF	TRBD1	15	NA	TRBV28	TRBJ1-2
TGTGCCAGCAGTGGGGACAGGCCACCCCTCCACTTT	CASSGDRPPLHF	TRBD1	12	NA	TRBV2	TRBJ1-6
TGTGCCAGCTCATCAGACACTGAAGCTTTCTTT	CASSSDTEAFF	NA	11	NA	TRBV18	TRBJ1-1
TGTGCCAGCAGCTTCCCCAGGGCTGGAGAGCAGTACTTC	CASSFPRAGEQYF	NA	13	once	TRBV7-2	TRBJ2-7
TGTGCCAGCAGCCAAGTAGCGGGGGGGGCAACCCGGATGCAGTATTTT	CASSQVAGGATRMQYF	TRBD2	16	NA	TRBV3-1/TRBV3-2	TRBJ2-3
TGTGCCAGCAGCTTGGATTCCCCCGCCAGCGTCAATGAGCAGTTCTTC	CASSLDSPASVNEQFF	NA	16	NA	TRBV5-4	TRBJ2-1
TGTGCCAGCAGTTCCCCAGCCGGGACAGGGGCTAGCGAGCAGTACTTC	CASSSPAGTGASEQYF	TRBD1	16	few	TRBV28	TRBJ2-7